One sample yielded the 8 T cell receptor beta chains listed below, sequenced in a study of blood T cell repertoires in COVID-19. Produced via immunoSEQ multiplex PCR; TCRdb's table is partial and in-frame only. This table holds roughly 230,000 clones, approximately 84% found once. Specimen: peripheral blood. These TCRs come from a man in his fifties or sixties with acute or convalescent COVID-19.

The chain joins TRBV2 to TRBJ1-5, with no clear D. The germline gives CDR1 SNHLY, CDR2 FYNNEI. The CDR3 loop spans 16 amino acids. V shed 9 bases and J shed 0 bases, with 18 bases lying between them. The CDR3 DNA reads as TGTGCCAGTGGGAGGGAGTTCGGGAGTAGCAATCAGCCCCAGCATTTT. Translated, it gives CASGREFGSSNQPQHF.

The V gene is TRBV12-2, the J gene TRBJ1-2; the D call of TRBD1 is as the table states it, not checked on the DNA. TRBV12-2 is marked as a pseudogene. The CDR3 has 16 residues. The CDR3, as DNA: TGTGCAAGTCGCTTATTTGGGGACACGCGTTTTTATGGCTACACCTTC. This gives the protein CASRLFGDTRFYGYTF.

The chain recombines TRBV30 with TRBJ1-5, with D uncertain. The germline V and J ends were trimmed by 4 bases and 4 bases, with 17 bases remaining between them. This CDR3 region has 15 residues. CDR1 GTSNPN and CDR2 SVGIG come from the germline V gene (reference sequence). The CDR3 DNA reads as TGTGCCTGGATTAGTGACACGGTGCTTAATCAGCCCCAGCATTTT. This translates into CAWISDTVLNQPQHF. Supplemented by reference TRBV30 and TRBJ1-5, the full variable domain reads SQTIHQWPATLVQPVGSPLSLECTVEGTSNPNLYWYRQAAGRGLQLLFYSVGIGQISSEVPQNLSASRPQDRQFILSSKKLLLSDSGFYLCAWISDTVLNQPQHFGDGTRLSIL.

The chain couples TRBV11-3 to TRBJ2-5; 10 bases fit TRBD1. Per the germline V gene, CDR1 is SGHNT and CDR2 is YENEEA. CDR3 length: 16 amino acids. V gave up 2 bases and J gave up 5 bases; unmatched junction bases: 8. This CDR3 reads CASSLTTTGGEETQYF. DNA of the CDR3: TGTGCCAGCAGCTTAACTACGACAGGGGGCGAGGAGACCCAGTACTTC.

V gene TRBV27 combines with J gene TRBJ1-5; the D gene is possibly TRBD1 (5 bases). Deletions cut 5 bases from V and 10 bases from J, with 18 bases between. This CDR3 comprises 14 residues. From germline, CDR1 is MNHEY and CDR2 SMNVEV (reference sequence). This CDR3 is CASSPGGGMAPQHF. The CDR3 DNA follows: TGTGCCAGCAGTCCCGGGGGGGGTATGGCTCCCCAGCATTTT.

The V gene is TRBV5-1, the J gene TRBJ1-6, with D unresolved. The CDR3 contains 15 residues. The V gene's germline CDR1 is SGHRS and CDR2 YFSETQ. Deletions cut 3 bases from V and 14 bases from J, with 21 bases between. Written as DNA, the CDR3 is TGCGCCAGCAGCTACTCTGCGACGGGAATTCGAGCCCTCCACTTT. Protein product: CASSYSATGIRALHF. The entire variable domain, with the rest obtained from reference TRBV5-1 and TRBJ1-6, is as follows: KAGVTQTPRYLIKTRGQQVTLSCSPISGHRSVSWYQQTPGQGLQFLFEYFSETQRNKGNFPGRFSGRQFSNSRSEMNVSTLELGDSALYLCASSYSATGIRALHFGNGTRLTVT.

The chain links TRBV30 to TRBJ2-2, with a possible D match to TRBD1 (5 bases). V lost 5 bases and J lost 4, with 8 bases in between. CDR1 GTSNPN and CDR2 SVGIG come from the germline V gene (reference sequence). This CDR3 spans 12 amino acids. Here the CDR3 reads CAWDRPTGELFF. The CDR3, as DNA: TGTGCCTGGGACAGACCCACCGGGGAGCTGTTTTTT.

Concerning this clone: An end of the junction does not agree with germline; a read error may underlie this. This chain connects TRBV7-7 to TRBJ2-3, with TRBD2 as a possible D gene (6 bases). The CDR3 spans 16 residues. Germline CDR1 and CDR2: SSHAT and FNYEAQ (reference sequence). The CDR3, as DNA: TGTGCTAGCAGCTTAGAGGTGGGGGAGGCGGCAGATACGCAGTATTTT. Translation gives CASSLEVGEAADTQYF.